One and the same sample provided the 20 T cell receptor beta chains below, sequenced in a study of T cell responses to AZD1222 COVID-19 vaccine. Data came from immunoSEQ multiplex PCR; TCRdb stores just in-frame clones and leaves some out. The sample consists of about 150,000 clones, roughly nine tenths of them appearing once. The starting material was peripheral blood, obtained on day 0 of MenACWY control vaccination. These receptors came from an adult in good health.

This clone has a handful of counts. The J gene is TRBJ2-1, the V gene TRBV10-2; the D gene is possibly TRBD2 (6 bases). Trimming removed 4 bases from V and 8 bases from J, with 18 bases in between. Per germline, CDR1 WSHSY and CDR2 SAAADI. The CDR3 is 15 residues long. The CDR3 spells CASSVGGIGPDEQFF. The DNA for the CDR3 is TGCGCCAGCAGTGTAGGCGGGATTGGGCCCGATGAGCAGTTCTTC.

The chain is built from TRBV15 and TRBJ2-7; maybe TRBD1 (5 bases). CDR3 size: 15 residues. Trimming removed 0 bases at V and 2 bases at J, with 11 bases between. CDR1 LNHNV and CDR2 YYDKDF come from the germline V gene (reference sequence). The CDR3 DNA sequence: TGTGCCACCAGCAGAGATCTCGGCAGGGCCTACGAGCAGTACTTC. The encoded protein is CATSRDLGRAYEQYF.

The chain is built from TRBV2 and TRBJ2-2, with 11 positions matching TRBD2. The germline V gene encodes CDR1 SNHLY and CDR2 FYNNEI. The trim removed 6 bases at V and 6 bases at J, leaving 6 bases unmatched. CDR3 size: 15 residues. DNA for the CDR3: TGTGCCAGCAGGGCCGGACTAGCGGGCTCCGGGGAGCTGTTTTTT. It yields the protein CASRAGLAGSGELFF.

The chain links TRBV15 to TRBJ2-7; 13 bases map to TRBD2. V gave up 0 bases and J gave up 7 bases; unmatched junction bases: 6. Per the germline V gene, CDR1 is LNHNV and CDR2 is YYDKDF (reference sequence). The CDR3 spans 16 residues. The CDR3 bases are TGTGCCACCAGCAGAGATCCCGGGACTAGCGGGGAAGAGCAGTACGTC. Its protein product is CATSRDPGTSGEEQYV.

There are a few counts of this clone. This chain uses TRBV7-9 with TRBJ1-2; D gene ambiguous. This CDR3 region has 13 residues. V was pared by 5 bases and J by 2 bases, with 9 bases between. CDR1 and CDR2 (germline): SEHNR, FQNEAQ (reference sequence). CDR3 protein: CASSPGKNYGYTF. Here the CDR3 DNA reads TGTGCCAGCAGCCCCGGCAAAAACTATGGCTACACCTTC.

The DNA of the CDR3 is TGTGCCACCAGCAGAGGGAGAGGGACTAACTATGGCTACACCTTC. The encoded protein is CATSRGRGTNYGYTF. V gene TRBV15 combines with J gene TRBJ1-2, with D uncertain. V was shortened by 1 base and J by 0 bases, with 9 bases between the two germline ends. Looked up from germline, CDR1 is LNHNV and CDR2 is YYDKDF (reference sequence). This CDR3 has 15 residues.

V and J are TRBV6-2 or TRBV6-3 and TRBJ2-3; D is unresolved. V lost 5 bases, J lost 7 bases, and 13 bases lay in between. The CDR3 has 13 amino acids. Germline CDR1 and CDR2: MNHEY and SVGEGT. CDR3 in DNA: TGTGCCAGCAGTGTTCCGACACAAAATACGCAGTATTTT. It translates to CASSVPTQNTQYF.

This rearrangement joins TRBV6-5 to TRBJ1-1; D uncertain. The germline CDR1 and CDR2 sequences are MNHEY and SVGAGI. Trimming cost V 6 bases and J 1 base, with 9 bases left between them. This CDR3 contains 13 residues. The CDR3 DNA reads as TGTGCCAGCAGCTTGTCGCAGAACACTGAAGCTTTCTTT. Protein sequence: CASSLSQNTEAFF.

The CDR3 coding sequence is TGCGCCAGCAGCTTGGACAGTACATATGGCTACACCTTC. Translated, it gives CASSLDSTYGYTF. V and J are TRBV5-1 and TRBJ1-2, with D hard to call. Trimming took 0 bases from V and 5 from J, leaving 8 bases between them. The germline V gene encodes CDR1 SGHRS and CDR2 YFSETQ. CDR3 length: 13 amino acids.

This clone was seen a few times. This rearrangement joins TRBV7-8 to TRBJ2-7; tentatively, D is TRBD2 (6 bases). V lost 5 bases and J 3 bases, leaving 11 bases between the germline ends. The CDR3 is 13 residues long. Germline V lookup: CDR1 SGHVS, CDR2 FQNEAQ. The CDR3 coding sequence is TGTGCCAGCAGCGAGACTAGTAGCTACGAGCAGTACTTC. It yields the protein CASSETSSYEQYF.

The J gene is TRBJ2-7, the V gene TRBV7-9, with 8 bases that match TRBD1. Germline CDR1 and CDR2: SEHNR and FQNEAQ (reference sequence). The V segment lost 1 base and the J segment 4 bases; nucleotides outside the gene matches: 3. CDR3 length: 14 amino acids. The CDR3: CASSLGTGKYEQYV. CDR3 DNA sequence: TGTGCCAGCAGCTTAGGGACAGGGAAGTACGAGCAGTACGTC.

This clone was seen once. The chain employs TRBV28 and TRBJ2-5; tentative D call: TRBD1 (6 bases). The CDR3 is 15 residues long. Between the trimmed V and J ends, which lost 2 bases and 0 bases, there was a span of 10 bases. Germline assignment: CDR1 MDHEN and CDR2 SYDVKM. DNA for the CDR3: TGTGCCAGCAGTTTACCGCAGGGGTACCAAGAGACCCAGTACTTC. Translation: CASSLPQGYQETQYF.

Here the CDR3 reads CASSYWAGRVNTEAFF. For the CDR3, the DNA is TGTGCCAGCAGTTACTGGGCAGGGAGGGTGAACACTGAAGCTTTCTTT. The chain recombines TRBV11-3 with TRBJ1-1, with D possibly being TRBD1 (5 bases). Trimming cost V 6 bases and J 0 bases, with 17 bases left between them. Germline lookup yields CDR1 SGHNT and CDR2 YENEEA. The CDR3 covers 16 residues.

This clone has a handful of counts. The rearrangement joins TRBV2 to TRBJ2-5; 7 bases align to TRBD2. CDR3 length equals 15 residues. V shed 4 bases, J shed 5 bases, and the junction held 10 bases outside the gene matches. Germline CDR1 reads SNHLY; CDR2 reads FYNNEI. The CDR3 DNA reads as TGTGCCAGCAGTGCTGGTGGCGGGAGACGGGAGACCCAGTACTTC. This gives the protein CASSAGGGRRETQYF. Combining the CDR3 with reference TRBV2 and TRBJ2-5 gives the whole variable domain EPEVTQTPSHQVTQMGQEVILRCVPISNHLYFYWYRQILGQKVEFLVSFYNNEISEKSEIFDDQFSVERPDGSNFTLKIRSTKLEDSAMYFCASSAGGGRRETQYFGPGTRLLVL.

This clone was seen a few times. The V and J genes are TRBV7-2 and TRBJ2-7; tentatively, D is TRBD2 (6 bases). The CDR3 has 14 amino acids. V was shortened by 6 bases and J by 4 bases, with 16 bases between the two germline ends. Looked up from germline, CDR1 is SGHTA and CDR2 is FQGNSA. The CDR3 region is CASRRGLAEYEQYF. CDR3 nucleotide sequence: TGTGCCAGCAGAAGGGGTTTAGCGGAATACGAGCAGTACTTC.

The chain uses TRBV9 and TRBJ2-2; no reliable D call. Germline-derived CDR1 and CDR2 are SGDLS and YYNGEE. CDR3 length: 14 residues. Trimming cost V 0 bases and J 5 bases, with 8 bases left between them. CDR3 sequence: CASSVVGSTGELFF. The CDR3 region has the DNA TGTGCCAGCAGCGTAGTCGGTAGTACCGGGGAGCTGTTTTTT.

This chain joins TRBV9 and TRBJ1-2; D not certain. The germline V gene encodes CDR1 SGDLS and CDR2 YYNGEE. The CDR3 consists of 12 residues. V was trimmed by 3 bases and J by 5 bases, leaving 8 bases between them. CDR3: CASSGTVYGYTF. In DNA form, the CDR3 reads TGTGCCAGCAGCGGGACCGTTTATGGCTACACCTTC.

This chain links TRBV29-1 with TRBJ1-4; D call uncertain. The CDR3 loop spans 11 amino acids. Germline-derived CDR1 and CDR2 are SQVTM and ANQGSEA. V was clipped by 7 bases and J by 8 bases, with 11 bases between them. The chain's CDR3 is CSGRREEKLFF. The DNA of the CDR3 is TGCAGCGGTCGGAGGGAGGAAAAACTGTTTTTT.

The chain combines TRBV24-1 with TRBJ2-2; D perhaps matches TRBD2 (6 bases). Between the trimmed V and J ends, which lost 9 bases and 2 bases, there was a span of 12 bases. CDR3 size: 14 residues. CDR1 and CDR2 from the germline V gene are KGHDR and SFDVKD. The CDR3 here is CATRGRINTGELFF. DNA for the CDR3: TGTGCCACCCGAGGGAGGATTAACACCGGGGAGCTGTTTTTT.

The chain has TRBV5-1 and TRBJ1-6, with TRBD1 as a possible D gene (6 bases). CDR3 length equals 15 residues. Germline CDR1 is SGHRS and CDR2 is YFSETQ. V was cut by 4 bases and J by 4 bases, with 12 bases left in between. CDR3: CASSPGDMYNSPLHF. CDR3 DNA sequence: TGCGCCAGCAGCCCCGGGGACATGTATAATTCACCCCTCCACTTT.